This paragraph covers one TCR beta chain sequence. Its antigen is still unknown. 13 Jbeta primers and 60 Vbeta primers were used for the PCR. Produced via immunoSEQ multiplex PCR; TCRdb's table is partial and in-frame only. The data show about 160,000 clones, with 76% seen just once and over 1.1% held by the top ten. Germline lookup yields CDR1 SQVTM and CDR2 ANQGSEA. The CDR3 is 13 residues long. Trimming removed 4 bases from V and 10 bases from J; junction bases left unmatched: 7. The data were taken from a study of cytomegalovirus exposure and HLA in healthy donors. General study points: The study designated 150 to 200 TCR beta chains cytomegalovirus-associated.

The V call is TRBV29-1, the J call TRBJ2-2; 9 nucleotides agree with TRBD2. The material sequenced was PBMCs. The TCR originated in a man in his fifties or sixties in good health and CMV-seronegative. CDR3 DNA sequence: TGCAGCGTTGCTAGCGGGGTGTCTAAGGAGCTGTTTTTT. This translates into CSVASGVSKELFF.